This section outlines one TCR beta chain sequence together with its context. Original processing methods: Estimated nucleated cell counts came from reference gene primer amplification. The method was immunoSEQ multiplex PCR; TCRdb's version includes in-frame clones alone and lacks a portion of them. That table is the source of V, J and clone size, and D and trimming were worked out from the DNA. This sample has 100,000 to 150,000 clones, with more than 70% found just once. Germline CDR1 SGHDT, CDR2 YYEEEE. V was pared by 0 bases and J by 7 bases, with 9 bases of the junction left unmatched. The CDR3 sequence is 17 residues long. The sample comes from a study of blood T cell repertoires in COVID-19. Study at large: COVID-19 samples from acute and convalescent phases originated in the United States, Italy and Spain. Nucleic acid was either cDNA or gDNA, and it came from T cells, B-cell-depleted T cells, or PBMCs.

This receptor was identified in a human donor in a cohort sampled during active COVID-19. V and J are TRBV5-6 and TRBJ2-2; TRBD1 aligns across 10 bases. The sequenced sample was peripheral blood. CDR3 DNA: TGTGCCAGCAGCTTGGGACAGGGGGCTTTTAATGGCGGGGAGCTGTTTTTT. It codes for CASSLGQGAFNGGELFF.